This TCR beta chain was sequenced during a study of CD8+CD57+ T cells in acquired aplastic anemia. As for the study in general: Yields of DNA that came from sorted CD4+ and CD8+ cells averaged roughly 3.3 ug. As sequenced from healthy donors, CD4+ cells averaged roughly 11 million reads. Study-wide results and limits: Patients and controls turned out to have 25 to 35 CD8+ CDR3 sequences in common.

The CDR3 has 14 residues. Germline V gene lookup returns CDR1 SGDLS and CDR2 YYNGEE. V gave up 4 bases and J gave up 10 bases, with 20 bases separating them. Of note for this clonotype: Its specificity is unknown.

Investigators profiled TCR beta VDJ and CDR3 from genomic DNA template. A single record per CDR3 protein comes from TCRdb applying MiXCR to the reads. The sample lists hundreds of thousands of distinct CDR3 sequences; 65% to 75% were seen once. V is TRBV9 and J is TRBJ2-5; no definite D call. The material sequenced was sorted CD4+, CD8+, or CD8+CD57+ T cells (not recorded which) from PBMCs. The receptor comes from a human donor in good health, serving as a control. The CDR3 spells CASSLGTLGYDQYF. In DNA form, the CDR3 reads TGTGCCAGCAGCCTGGGAACTTTGGGCTACGACCAGTACTTC.